One sample yielded the 7 T cell receptor beta chains listed below, sequenced in a study of vaccination effects on CD4 cells after COVID-19. Antigen-specific CD4+ T cells were expanded (with viral peptide pools) by the ViraFEST assay ahead of sequencing. Subsequent to a culture period of about ten days, CD4+ T cells were isolated. According to the study, vaccine recipients showed no prior SARS-CoV-2 infection and negative nucleocapsid antibodies. No antigen is known for these receptors. Here immunoSEQ multiplex PCR was the method, and the copy in TCRdb shows in-frame clones only, minus some. The data contain about 24,000 clones, less than 80% of them seen just once; the ten biggest clones take up around 3.3%. Specimen: CD4+ T cells from PBMCs cultured with SARS-CoV-2 spike peptides, collected before COVID-19 vaccination. The receptor source for this set is a human donor who received a COVID-19 vaccine.

The chain employs TRBV19 and TRBJ2-3, with 12 bases lining up with TRBD2. Losses at the gene ends were 10 bases for V and 6 bases for J; bases not matched to a gene: 14. This CDR3 comprises 16 residues. From germline, CDR1 is LNHDA and CDR2 SQIVND (reference sequence). The CDR3 here is CATAAFGLAGFDTQYF. The CDR3 DNA follows: TGTGCCACCGCAGCCTTCGGACTAGCGGGATTTGATACGCAGTATTTT.

This clone has only one observation. The chain employs TRBV9 and TRBJ2-5, with 7 bases fitting TRBD2. The CDR3 spans 15 residues. The V gene end was trimmed by 2 bases and the J gene end by 2 bases; junction bases not matched to a gene: 6. Germline V gene lookup returns CDR1 SGDLS and CDR2 YYNGEE. The CDR3 reads CASSVRGDYQETQYF. CDR3 DNA sequence: TGTGCCAGCAGCGTCCGGGGGGACTATCAAGAGACCCAGTACTTC.

The gene calls are TRBV7-9 and TRBJ2-7; possibly TRBD1 for D (6 bases). CDR1 SEHNR and CDR2 FQNEAQ come from the germline V gene (reference sequence). V lost 1 base and J 2 bases, leaving 9 bases between the germline ends. The length of the CDR3 is 14 residues. CDR3 loop: CASSLVQGTYEQYF. CDR3 nucleotides: TGTGCCAGCAGCTTAGTACAGGGAACCTACGAGCAGTACTTC.

V and J are TRBV2 and TRBJ2-7, with 8 positions matching TRBD1. There are 15 residues in the CDR3. Germline V lookup: CDR1 SNHLY, CDR2 FYNNEI. Trimming at V came to 7 bases and at J to 5 bases, leaving 13 bases not matched to a gene. The CDR3 DNA reads TGTGCCAGCAAAATTAGGACAGGGAACGAAAACGAGCAGTACTTC. Protein product: CASKIRTGNENEQYF.

The CDR3 DNA is TGTGCCAGCAGCGACGGAAGCGGGAGAATGGATACGCAGTATTTT. As protein: CASSDGSGRMDTQYF. The chain recombines TRBV9 with TRBJ2-3; 8 nucleotides agree with TRBD2. CDR1 and CDR2 from the germline V gene are SGDLS and YYNGEE. V gave up 3 bases and J gave up 6 bases; unmatched junction bases: 9. The CDR3 totals 15 residues.

This clone was seen a single time. The chain joins TRBV19 to TRBJ2-5, with D tentatively TRBD1 (5 bases). The CDR3 consists of 16 residues. In germline, CDR1 is LNHDA, CDR2 SQIVND (reference sequence). The germline V and J ends were trimmed by 6 bases and 2 bases, with 19 bases remaining between them. The CDR3 region has the DNA TGTGCCAGTAGCCCTAGGGGCAGGGTACCACAAGAGACCCAGTACTTC. It codes for CASSPRGRVPQETQYF. Together with reference TRBV19 and TRBJ2-5, the CDR3 gives the full variable domain: DGGITQSPKYLFRKEGQNVTLSCEQNLNHDAMYWYRQDPGQGLRLIYYSQIVNDFQKGDIAEGYSVSREKKESFPLTVTSAQKNPTAFYLCASSPRGRVPQETQYFGPGTRLLVL.

V gene TRBV4-1 combines with J gene TRBJ1-4; maybe TRBD1 (6 bases). The germline V gene encodes CDR1 MGHRA and CDR2 YSYEKL. CDR3 length equals 16 residues. Deletions cut 1 base from V and 7 bases from J, with 16 bases between. CDR3 coding DNA: TGCGCCAGCAGCCAAGTCCTACAGGGTTACTCTGAAAAACTGTTTTTT. Protein product: CASSQVLQGYSEKLFF.